The 12 T cell receptor beta chains below come from one sample, sequenced in a study of blood T cell repertoires in COVID-19. The repertoire was sequenced with immunoSEQ multiplex PCR; TCRdb's copy has only in-frame clones and lacks some. The sample carries 200,000 or so clones, less than 90% recorded once. Input material: peripheral blood. Receptors originate from a woman in her seventies with acute or convalescent COVID-19.

The chain uses TRBV14 and TRBJ1-1, with D possibly being TRBD1 (5 bases). Germline CDR1 reads SGHDN; CDR2 reads FVKESK. This CDR3 comprises 16 residues. V was shortened by 2 bases and J by 1 base, with 14 bases between the two germline ends. DNA for the CDR3: TGTGCCAGCAGCCAACAGGGAGGGAGCGCGAACACTGAAGCTTTCTTT. Translation: CASSQQGGSANTEAFF.

This chain uses TRBV3-1 (or the pseudogene TRBV3-2) with TRBJ2-2; 7 nucleotides agree with TRBD2. V was clipped by 2 bases and J by 0 bases; unmatched bases: 3. This CDR3 region has 16 residues. Germline V gene data show CDR1 as LGHDT and CDR2 as YNNKEL (reference sequence). The CDR3 reads CASSQSLAANTGELFF. As DNA, the CDR3 is TGTGCCAGCAGCCAAAGCCTAGCGGCGAACACCGGGGAGCTGTTTTTT.

V gene TRBV10-3 combines with J gene TRBJ1-1; tentative D call: TRBD1 (5 bases). CDR1 is ENHRY, CDR2 SYGVKD, per germline. The CDR3 contains 15 residues. V lost 2 bases to trimming and J lost 4 bases, with 14 bases between them. As DNA, the CDR3 is TGTGCCATCAGTGAGGGGCGGAGGGGAACCACTGAAGCTTTCTTT. Its translation: CAISEGRRGTTEAFF.

The chain joins TRBV29-1 to TRBJ1-4; perhaps TRBD1 as D (5 bases). Looked up from germline, CDR1 is SQVTM and CDR2 is ANQGSEA. This CDR3 is built from 14 residues. V lost 5 bases and J lost 0, with 10 bases in between. The CDR3 nucleotides are TGCAGCGTTTTGGGGGGGGCAACTAATGAAAAACTGTTTTTT. It codes for CSVLGGATNEKLFF.

The chain is built from TRBV7-9 and TRBJ1-6; TRBD1 agrees at 9 bases. This CDR3 has 15 amino acids. Losses at the gene ends were 1 base for V and 10 bases for J; bases not matched to a gene: 5. Germline loops: CDR1 SEHNR, CDR2 FQNEAQ (reference sequence). The CDR3 sequence: CASSLGDRVGSPLHF. The CDR3, as DNA: TGTGCCAGCAGCTTAGGGGACAGGGTAGGATCACCCCTCCACTTT.

The chain joins TRBV19 to TRBJ1-1; no firm D call. Germline-derived CDR1 and CDR2 are LNHDA and SQIVND (reference sequence). There are 13 residues in the CDR3. With 6 bases removed from V and 0 bases from J, the gap between germline ends came to 8 bases. This chain's CDR3 is CASREVVNTEAFF. The CDR3 DNA reads TGTGCCAGTAGGGAGGTGGTGAACACTGAAGCTTTCTTT.

This clone was observed a single time. This chain connects TRBV2 to TRBJ1-5; D may be TRBD1 (6 bases). The CDR3 has 17 residues. CDR1 is SNHLY, CDR2 FYNNEI, per germline. Trimming cost V 5 bases and J 4 bases, with 21 bases left between them. CDR3 coding DNA: TGTGCCAGCAGTTCCCCCCCTTGGGCCAGGGGAAATCAGCCCCAGCATTTT. Encoded protein: CASSSPPWARGNQPQHF.

This chain uses TRBV5-4 with TRBJ2-3, with 7 bases matching TRBD2. Germline CDR1 is SGHNT and CDR2 is YYREEE (reference sequence). CDR3 length equals 15 residues. Trimming at V came to 4 bases and at J to 6 bases, leaving 11 bases not matched to a gene. The CDR3 region has the DNA TGTGCCAGCAGCCTCCTAGCGGAGCCCCACGATACGCAGTATTTT. This encodes CASSLLAEPHDTQYF.

J is TRBJ1-2 and V is TRBV19; D might be TRBD1 (5 bases). Trimming took off 3 bases at V and 4 bases at J, with 9 bases between the two ends. This CDR3 is 13 amino acids long. CDR1 is LNHDA, CDR2 SQIVND, per germline (reference sequence). The CDR3 sequence: CASSIPQGYGYTF. CDR3 bases: TGTGCCAGTAGTATCCCCCAGGGCTATGGCTACACCTTC.

This chain joins TRBV5-1 and TRBJ2-5; D call uncertain. The CDR3 runs to 14 residues. Germline V CDR1 and CDR2: SGHRS, YFSETQ. Trimming pared 0 bases from V and 5 bases from J, leaving 11 bases between. The CDR3 nucleotides read TGCGCCAGCAGCTTGGACGTCTCCGGGGAGACCCAGTACTTC. It translates to CASSLDVSGETQYF. Complete variable domain (other parts from reference TRBV5-1 and TRBJ2-5): KAGVTQTPRYLIKTRGQQVTLSCSPISGHRSVSWYQQTPGQGLQFLFEYFSETQRNKGNFPGRFSGRQFSNSRSEMNVSTLELGDSALYLCASSLDVSGETQYFGPGTRLLVL.

The CDR3 protein is CASLGRQGASIISTGELFF. The CDR3 DNA is TGTGCCAGCTTAGGGCGACAGGGGGCGTCCATCATATCCACCGGGGAGCTGTTTTTT. The genes are TRBV11-3 and TRBJ2-2; 10 positions agree with TRBD1. The ends lost 8 bases at V and 4 bases at J; junction bases unmatched: 19. The germline V gene has CDR1 SGHNT and CDR2 YENEEA. The CDR3 length is 19 residues.

V is TRBV5-1 and J is TRBJ1-2, with D uncertain. The V end was cut by 0 bases, the J end by 2 bases, with 8 bases between. The germline CDR1 and CDR2 sequences are SGHRS and YFSETQ. The length of the CDR3 is 14 residues. CDR3 DNA sequence: TGCGCCAGCAGCTTGGCCGGGGAGAACTATGGCTACACCTTC. It codes for CASSLAGENYGYTF.